This passage covers 22 T cell receptor beta chains from one sample sequenced in a study of T cell changes during pregnancy in multiple sclerosis. Sequenced by immunoSEQ multiplex PCR; TCRdb stores in-frame clones only, minus some. The data show about 51,000 clones, 93% seen once. The sample consisted of peripheral blood, taken in the second trimester of pregnancy. The receptors derive from a female donor with multiple sclerosis, enrolled in a pregnancy study.

The V and J genes are TRBV6-1 and TRBJ1-1, with D possibly TRBD1 on 6 matching bases. The CDR3 totals 13 residues. Trimming stripped 9 bases from V and 3 bases from J, with 14 bases between. Germline loops: CDR1 MNHNS, CDR2 SASEGT. The CDR3 DNA reads TGTGCCAGTCTCTCCAGGGGATACACTGAAGCTTTCTTT. Its protein is CASLSRGYTEAFF.

The chain carries TRBV7-8 and TRBJ2-1; 8 bases fit TRBD2. Germline trimming cut 1 base from V and 8 bases from J; bases unmatched to any gene: 4. The CDR3 loop spans 14 amino acids. Per the germline V gene, CDR1 is SGHVS and CDR2 is FQNEAQ. The CDR3 spells CASSLGLAKDEQFF. The CDR3 DNA reads TGTGCCAGCAGCTTAGGACTAGCGAAAGATGAGCAGTTCTTC.

This chain joins TRBV4-2 and TRBJ2-7, with TRBD2 matching 8 bases. The CDR3 has 15 residues. Trimming took 3 bases from V and 5 from J; bases not matched to a gene: 9. Germline V lookup: CDR1 LGHNA, CDR2 YNFKEQ. CDR3 residues: CASSQPEREQDEQYF. Written as DNA, the CDR3 is TGTGCCAGCAGCCAGCCGGAGCGGGAGCAAGACGAGCAGTACTTC.

This clone came up once. One end of the junction does not line up with germline, which may come from a read error. The CDR3 bases are TGTGCCAGTACCTCCTTGACAGGGGGCGGCCCCGGGGAGTTGTTTTTT. Translation: CASTSLTGGGPGELFF. The genes are TRBV19 and TRBJ2-2; 10 bases are shared with TRBD1. The CDR3 consists of 16 residues. Germline assignment: CDR1 LNHDA and CDR2 SQIVND (reference sequence).

The chain carries TRBV6-5 and TRBJ2-1; possible D gene TRBD2, 6 bases. Germline CDR1 MNHEY, CDR2 SVGAGI. Between the trimmed V and J ends, which lost 4 bases and 7 bases, there was a span of 14 bases. The CDR3 consists of 14 residues. The CDR3 loop is CASSSPTSINEQFF. In DNA, the CDR3 is TGTGCCAGCAGTTCCCCGACTAGTATAAATGAGCAGTTCTTC.

V and J are TRBV2 and TRBJ2-2; 7 bases are shared with TRBD1. Germline trimming cut 5 bases from V and 7 bases from J; bases unmatched to any gene: 1. The germline gives CDR1 SNHLY, CDR2 FYNNEI. The CDR3 contains 12 residues. The CDR3 reads CASSTGDGELFF. CDR3 sequence (DNA): TGTGCCAGCAGTACAGGGGACGGGGAGCTGTTTTTT.

The chain has TRBV2 and TRBJ1-2; the D gene is possibly TRBD1 (6 bases). Germline CDR1 is SNHLY and CDR2 is FYNNEI. V lost 1 base and J lost 0, with 6 bases in between. The CDR3 is 14 residues long. The CDR3 spells CASSEGTANYGYTF. For the CDR3, the DNA is TGTGCCAGCAGTGAAGGGACAGCTAACTATGGCTACACCTTC.

V usage is TRBV9 and J usage is TRBJ1-1, with 9 bases identical to TRBD1. The CDR3 is 15 amino acids. The trim removed 4 bases at V and 4 bases at J, leaving 8 bases unmatched. CDR1 is SGDLS, CDR2 YYNGEE, per germline. The DNA for the CDR3 is TGTGCCAGCAGCCCCACAGGGGGCGCGAGCACTGAAGCTTTCTTT. It translates to CASSPTGGASTEAFF.

The chain employs TRBV7-9 and TRBJ2-5; possible D gene TRBD2, 5 bases. The CDR3 is 12 amino acids. The V end lost 5 bases, the J end lost 5 bases, and 9 bases lay between the germline ends. Germline V gene lookup returns CDR1 SEHNR and CDR2 FQNEAQ (reference sequence). DNA for the CDR3: TGTGCCAGCAGCGCTTGGAGGGAGACCCAGTACTTC. This sequence encodes CASSAWRETQYF.

V and J are TRBV30 and TRBJ1-1; 9 bases are shared with TRBD1. The germline V gene has CDR1 GTSNPN and CDR2 SVGIG (reference sequence). The V gene end was trimmed by 4 bases and the J gene end by 5 bases; junction bases not matched to a gene: 5. The CDR3 is made up of 13 amino acids. The CDR3 bases are TGTGCCTGGATGGGACAGGGAAAAACTGAAGCTTTCTTT. Encoded protein: CAWMGQGKTEAFF. Filled out from reference TRBV30 and TRBJ1-1, the complete variable domain reads SQTIHQWPATLVQPVGSPLSLECTVEGTSNPNLYWYRQAAGRGLQLLFYSVGIGQISSEVPQNLSASRPQDRQFILSSKKLLLSDSGFYLCAWMGQGKTEAFFGQGTRLTVV.

This rearrangement joins TRBV6-6 to TRBJ2-4, with 11 bases lining up with TRBD2. The CDR3 is made up of 13 amino acids. CDR1 MNHNY and CDR2 SVGAGI come from the germline V gene (reference sequence). V shed 6 bases, J shed 15 bases, and the junction held 10 bases outside the gene matches. The CDR3 loop is CASSLLAGGDGYF. CDR3 in DNA: TGTGCCAGCAGCCTGTTAGCGGGAGGGGACGGGTACTTC.

This clone was found once. This chain links TRBV19 with TRBJ2-1; the D gene is possibly TRBD1 (5 bases). Per germline, CDR1 LNHDA and CDR2 SQIVND (reference sequence). The germline V and J ends were trimmed by 4 bases and 5 bases, with 18 bases remaining between them. This CDR3 has 16 residues. The CDR3 loop reads CASSSRSGYVDNEQFF. CDR3 DNA: TGTGCCAGTAGTAGTAGATCAGGGTATGTAGACAATGAGCAGTTCTTC.

CDR3 region: CASSGYEQYF. CDR3 DNA: TGTGCCAGCAGCGGTTACGAGCAGTACTTC. The chain uses TRBV2 and TRBJ2-7; no definite D call. The ends were cut back, 6 bases at V and 4 bases at J, with 4 bases in the middle. CDR3 length: 10 residues. CDR1 is SNHLY, CDR2 FYNNEI, per germline. Using reference TRBV2 and TRBJ2-7 for the parts outside the CDR3, the full variable domain is EPEVTQTPSHQVTQMGQEVILRCVPISNHLYFYWYRQILGQKVEFLVSFYNNEISEKSEIFDDQFSVERPDGSNFTLKIRSTKLEDSAMYFCASSGYEQYFGPGTRLTVT.

The V call is TRBV2, the J call TRBJ1-1, with D unresolved. The V and J ends lost 5 bases and 6 bases respectively, with 10 bases between them. The CDR3 consists of 12 residues. CDR1 and CDR2 from the germline V gene are SNHLY and FYNNEI. The CDR3 region is CASSTVAAEAFF. DNA for the CDR3: TGTGCCAGCAGTACGGTCGCCGCTGAAGCTTTCTTT.

The V gene is TRBV7-9, the J gene TRBJ2-5, with 7 nucleotides matching TRBD1. This CDR3 has 15 residues. CDR1 and CDR2 from the germline V gene are SEHNR and FQNEAQ (reference sequence). V shed 1 base, J shed 7 bases, and the junction held 9 bases outside the gene matches. DNA for the CDR3: TGTGCCAGCAGCTTAGGACAGGGTATGGAATGGACCCAGTACTTC. It codes for CASSLGQGMEWTQYF.

This clone appeared once. J is TRBJ2-3 and V is TRBV29-1; weak D call: TRBD2 (6 bases). This CDR3 has 15 residues. Looked up from germline, CDR1 is SQVTM and CDR2 is ANQGSEA. Trimming removed 5 bases at V and 4 bases at J, with 19 bases between. In nucleotides, the CDR3 is TGCAGCGTTCCCTTAGCGGCGGGGAGAGCAGATACGCAGTATTTT. Protein product: CSVPLAAGRADTQYF.

This sequence joins TRBV19 and TRBJ2-7; TRBD2 agrees at 10 bases. The CDR3 extends over 15 amino acids. The junction had 2 bases not matched to a gene; V was cut back by 3 bases and J by 0 bases. Per the germline V gene, CDR1 is LNHDA and CDR2 is SQIVND (reference sequence). CDR3 region: CASSILAGGSYEQYF. The DNA of the CDR3 is TGTGCCAGTAGTATCTTAGCGGGAGGCTCCTACGAGCAGTACTTC.

The V gene is TRBV6-5, the J gene TRBJ2-1; 7 nucleotides match TRBD1. Trimming at V came to 4 bases and at J to 7 bases, leaving 4 bases not matched to a gene. Germline CDR1 is MNHEY and CDR2 is SVGAGI. The CDR3 has 13 amino acids. The CDR3, as DNA: TGTGCCAGCAGTTTGACAGGGAAAAATGAGCAGTTCTTC. Its translation: CASSLTGKNEQFF.

CDR3 region: CASTAGGLSSYEQYF. Written as DNA, the CDR3 is TGTGCCAGCACCGCGGGGGGGTTGAGCTCCTACGAGCAGTACTTC. V is TRBV11-3 and J is TRBJ2-7; 9 bases fit TRBD2. The CDR3 contains 15 residues. Losses at the gene ends were 7 bases for V and 0 bases for J; bases not matched to a gene: 7. Germline V gene sequence: CDR1 SGHNT, CDR2 YENEEA.

The V and J genes are TRBV10-3 and TRBJ2-7; 8 nucleotides line up with TRBD1. Germline V lookup: CDR1 ENHRY, CDR2 SYGVKD. With 10 bases clipped from V and 2 bases from J, the junction kept 7 bases outside the gene matches. This CDR3 region has 13 residues. The CDR3 coding sequence is TGTGCCACCAAGACAGGGGAGCCCTACGAGCAGTACTTC. Encoded protein: CATKTGEPYEQYF.

V is TRBV4-3 and J is TRBJ2-2; D perhaps matches TRBD2 (6 bases). CDR3 length equals 17 residues. Germline CDR1 and CDR2: LGHNA and YSLEER. V was clipped by 4 bases and J by 7 bases, with 22 bases between them. CDR3: CASSPAGLSSEGGELFF. The CDR3 DNA reads as TGCGCCAGCAGCCCAGCTGGGCTTTCCTCGGAGGGCGGGGAGCTGTTTTTT.

This chain links TRBV7-9 with TRBJ2-7, with 8 bases that match TRBD1. V lost 5 bases and J lost 4; bases outside the gene matches: 10. Germline V gene lookup returns CDR1 SEHNR and CDR2 FQNEAQ (reference sequence). There are 15 residues in the CDR3. CDR3 bases: TGTGCCAGCAGCGTAGGACAGGGTTTTTCGTACGAGCAGTACTTC. As protein: CASSVGQGFSYEQYF.